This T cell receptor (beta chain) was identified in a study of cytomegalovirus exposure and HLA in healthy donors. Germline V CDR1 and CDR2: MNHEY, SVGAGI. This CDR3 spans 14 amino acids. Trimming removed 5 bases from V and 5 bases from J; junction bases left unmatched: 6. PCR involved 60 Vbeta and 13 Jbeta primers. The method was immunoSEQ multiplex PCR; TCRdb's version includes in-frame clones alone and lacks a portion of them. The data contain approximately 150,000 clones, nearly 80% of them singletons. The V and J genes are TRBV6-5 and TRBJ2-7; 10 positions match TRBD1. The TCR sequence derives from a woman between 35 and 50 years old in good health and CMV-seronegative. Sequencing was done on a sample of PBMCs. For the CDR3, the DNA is TGTGCCAGCAGTGCCCGGGACAGGGGAAACGAGCAGTACTTC. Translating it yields CASSARDRGNEQYF.